The rows below give T cell receptor beta chains drawn from one sample of a study of T cells in Graves' hyperthyroidism and ophthalmopathy. MiXCR, applied by TCRdb to the multiplex PCR reads, yields one record per CDR3 protein. The data show about 690,000 distinct CDR3 sequences, with around 16% seen just once and 15% to 17% held by the top ten. Input material: blood. All receptors come from a man aged 45-65 years with Graves' hyperthyroidism. Both conserved end residues are part of each CDR3. D genes are given only for firm matches. Size tells how often a clone was seen (once, few, many) or the class of an expanded clone, and some rows leave it out.

>TRBV27|TRBJ2-5|TRBD2|many
CASSLFAGGETQYF
TGTGCCAGCAGTTTATTTGCGGGAGGTGAGACCCAGTACTTC
>TRBV10-2|TRBJ1-1|.|many
CASSESRRTEAFF
TGCGCCAGCAGTGAGTCAAGGCGGACTGAAGCTTTCTTT
>TRBV12-3/TRBV12-4|TRBJ2-2|.|few
CASSAGGPGELFF
TGTGCCAGCAGCGCAGGAGGGCCCGGGGAGCTGTTTTTT
>TRBV20-1|TRBJ2-7|TRBD1|many
CSAGRDRGFREQYF
TGCAGTGCTGGGCGGGACAGGGGCTTCCGGGAGCAGTACTTC
>TRBV19|TRBJ2-2|.|.
CASSIRFSRSANTGELFF
TGTGCCAGTAGTATTCGGTTTTCCAGATCCGCGAACACCGGGGAGCTGTTTTTT
>TRBV2|TRBJ2-2|.|many
CASNFGRELFF
TGTGCCAGCAATTTTGGGCGCGAGCTGTTTTTT
>TRBV10-3|TRBJ1-3|.|few
CASSEWDIGGNTIYF
TGTGCCAGCAGTGAGTGGGACATCGGGGGAAACACCATATATTTT
>TRBV6-1|TRBJ2-4|TRBD1|.
CASSKSGTGDIQYF
TGTGCCAGCAGTAAATCCGGGACAGGGGACATTCAGTACTTC
>TRBV20-1|TRBJ1-6|.|few
CSAKTGMGYNSPLHF
TGCAGTGCTAAAACAGGGATGGGCTATAATTCACCCCTCCACTTT
>TRBV29-1|TRBJ1-1|TRBD1|many
CSVTRGGTANTEAFF
TGCAGCGTTACTCGGGGGGGGACAGCGAACACTGAAGCTTTCTTT
>TRBV6-1|TRBJ1-4|.|many
CASSRTDTNEKLFF
TGTGCCAGCAGTCGGACAGACACTAATGAAAAACTGTTTTTT
>TRBV30|TRBJ1-3|.|.
CAWSRLSSGNTIYF
TGTGCCTGGAGTCGCCTAAGCTCTGGAAACACCATATATTTT
>TRBV18|TRBJ2-7|TRBD2|.
CASSPPTSVTYEQYF
TGTGCCAGCTCACCACCAACTAGCGTAACCTACGAGCAGTACTTC
>TRBV12-3/TRBV12-4|TRBJ1-3|.|.
CASSFHSSGNTIYF
TGTGCCAGCAGTTTCCACAGCTCTGGAAACACCATATATTTT
>TRBV19|TRBJ2-2|TRBD2|.
CASSIGSGRASGELFF
TGTGCCAGTAGTATAGGCAGCGGGAGGGCCTCCGGGGAGCTGTTTTTT
>TRBV20-1|TRBJ2-3|.|.
CSARDPPLDTQYF
TGCAGTGCTAGAGACCCACCGTTAGATACGCAGTATTTT
>TRBV5-1|TRBJ2-2|TRBD2|many
CASSLDPSGSRNTGELFF
TGCGCCAGCAGCTTGGATCCTAGCGGGAGTCGGAACACCGGGGAGCTGTTTTTT
>TRBV2|TRBJ1-5|TRBD1|many
CASRPGQSYQPQHF
TGTGCCAGCAGACCGGGACAGTCATATCAGCCCCAGCATTTT
>TRBV2|TRBJ2-6|.|many
CASSEGDPPGRVLTF
TGTGCCAGCAGTGAAGGGGACCCTCCCGGACGGGTCCTGACTTTC
>TRBV19|TRBJ2-7|.|.
CASSNGILEQYF
TGTGCCAGTAGTAACGGGATTCTCGAGCAGTACTTC
>TRBV9|TRBJ1-6|.|.
CASSWGQGSDSPLHF
TGTGCCAGCAGCTGGGGGCAGGGAAGTGATTCACCCCTCCACTTT
>TRBV6-1|TRBJ2-6|TRBD2|.
CASTGGGTGANVLTF
TGTGCCAGCACGGGAGGAGGCACTGGGGCCAACGTCCTGACTTTC
>TRBV13|TRBJ2-2|.|few
CASSLGLAPGELFF
TGTGCCAGCAGCTTGGGCCTCGCTCCCGGGGAGCTGTTTTTT
>TRBV6-5|TRBJ2-7|.|.
CASSYGSPSSYEQYF
TGTGCCAGCAGTTACGGGAGTCCCAGCTCCTACGAGCAGTACTTC
>TRBV24-1|TRBJ2-3|TRBD2|few
CATSDIKTSGRARDTQYF
TGTGCCACCAGTGATATCAAGACTAGCGGGAGGGCCAGGGATACGCAGTATTTT
>TRBV7-6|TRBJ2-3|.|few
CASSLVQTPTTDTQYF
TGTGCCAGCAGCTTGGTACAGACTCCAACCACAGATACGCAGTATTTT
>TRBV7-2|TRBJ2-3|.|many
CASSLARTDTQYF
TGTGCCAGCAGCTTAGCGCGGACAGATACGCAGTATTTT
>TRBV27|TRBJ2-3|TRBD2|many
CASKRTSGRSAQYF
TGTGCCAGCAAACGGACTAGCGGGAGATCTGCGCAGTATTTT
>TRBV3-1|TRBJ2-1|.|many
CASSQEGLRGTEQFF
TGTGCCAGCAGCCAAGAAGGGCTCCGGGGAACTGAGCAGTTCTTC
>TRBV27|TRBJ2-7|.|few
CASSFGGERYEQYF
TGTGCCAGCAGTTTCGGTGGTGAACGTTACGAGCAGTACTTC
>TRBV15|TRBJ2-3|.|many
CATSDPSGADTQYF
TGTGCCACCAGCGACCCCTCGGGGGCAGATACGCAGTATTTT
>TRBV27|TRBJ2-3|TRBD1|many
CASSLRGTGYTDTQYF
TGTGCCAGCAGTTTAAGGGGGACAGGGTACACAGATACGCAGTATTTT
>TRBV7-9|TRBJ2-7|TRBD1|few
CASSFRKFNRDSSYEQYF
TGTGCCAGCAGCTTCCGAAAGTTTAACCGGGACAGCTCCTACGAGCAGTACTTC
>TRBV19|TRBJ1-1|TRBD1|many
CASSAELQGAETEAFF
TGTGCCAGTAGTGCCGAACTACAGGGGGCCGAAACTGAAGCTTTCTTT
>TRBV7-3|TRBJ1-1|.|.
CASSDIGRAVWTEAFF
TGTGCCAGCAGCGACATAGGGAGGGCGGTGTGGACTGAAGCTTTCTTT
>TRBV12-3/TRBV12-4|TRBJ2-7|TRBD2|many
CASSTTSGRAIYEQYF
TGTGCCAGCAGTACTACTAGCGGGAGGGCCATATACGAGCAGTACTTC
>TRBV2|TRBJ2-1|TRBD2|many
CASRRGLDNEQFF
TGTGCCAGCAGAAGGGGACTAGACAATGAGCAGTTCTTC
>TRBV9|TRBJ2-2|.|few
CASSFTLAYTGELFF
TGTGCCAGTAGTTTTACGCTAGCGTACACCGGGGAGCTGTTTTTT
>TRBV6-5|TRBJ2-2|TRBD1|many
CASSYSPGGPGELFF
TGTGCCAGCAGTTACTCACCAGGGGGCCCCGGGGAGCTGTTTTTT
>TRBV7-3|TRBJ1-2|TRBD1|.
CASSPGPGQGSLGYTF
TGTGCCAGCAGCCCCGGACCGGGACAGGGATCGCTTGGCTACACCTTC
>TRBV7-2|TRBJ2-1|.|few
CASSFVGYEQFF
TGTGCCAGCAGCTTTGTGGGATATGAGCAGTTCTTC
>TRBV20-1|TRBJ2-7|.|many
CSAPPSTQFEQYF
TGCAGTGCTCCGCCCTCAACACAGTTCGAGCAGTACTTC
>TRBV7-3|TRBJ2-3|.|.
CASSLSHNTDTQYF
TGTGCCAGCAGCTTAAGTCATAACACAGATACGCAGTATTTT
>TRBV7-6|TRBJ2-1|.|.
CASSLGLSNEQFF
TGTGCCAGCAGCTTAGGACTCTCCAATGAGCAGTTCTTC
>TRBV19|TRBJ2-2|.|.
CASNSWQGATGELFF
TGTGCCAGTAACTCATGGCAGGGAGCCACCGGGGAGCTGTTTTTT
>TRBV6-5|TRBJ2-6|.|.
CASSYGGPSGANVLTF
TGTGCCAGCAGTTACGGGGGACCCTCTGGGGCCAACGTCCTGACTTTC
>TRBV19|TRBJ1-1|.|.
CASSAFTGPEAFF
TGTGCCAGTAGTGCTTTTACAGGGCCTGAAGCTTTCTTT
>TRBV7-9|TRBJ1-1|TRBD1|few
CASTSTLGQAEAFF
TGTGCCAGCACCTCAACCCTAGGACAGGCCGAAGCTTTCTTT
>TRBV11-2|TRBJ2-1|.|few
CASSLQRNNEQFF
TGTGCCAGCAGCTTACAGAGAAACAATGAGCAGTTCTTC
>TRBV24-1|TRBJ1-4|.|many
CATSDVWDKAEKLFF
TGTGCCACCAGTGATGTTTGGGATAAAGCCGAAAAACTGTTTTTT
>TRBV19|TRBJ2-1|.|.
CASSIGALTYNEQFF
TGTGCCAGTAGTATAGGAGCGCTCACCTACAATGAGCAGTTCTTC
>TRBV5-1|TRBJ2-7|TRBD1|.
CASSFGQGGSYEQYF
TGCGCCAGCAGCTTCGGACAGGGGGGGTCCTACGAGCAGTACTTC
>TRBV27|TRBJ1-1|TRBD1|many
CASSSDRGRLTEAFF
TGTGCCAGCAGTTCGGACAGGGGGCGCCTCACTGAAGCTTTCTTT
>TRBV27|TRBJ2-1|TRBD2|many
CASSLVSGGSSYNEQFF
TGTGCCAGCAGTTTAGTTAGCGGGGGGAGCTCCTACAATGAGCAGTTCTTC
>TRBV27|TRBJ2-3|.|many
CATNSGPYTDTQYF
TGTGCCACCAATAGCGGACCCTACACAGATACGCAGTATTTT